This is a list of T cell receptor beta chains from one sample in a study of shared clonotypes between healthy human individuals. Using immunoSEQ multiplex PCR, the repertoire was profiled, and TCRdb retains in-frame clones only, with some absent. The table has 2 million to 3 million clones, 93% seen once. The sample comprised naive CD4+ T cells from PBMCs. All receptors derive from a man aged 18 to 29 in good health. Some clones in this sample may be carry-over from other donors' samples. Both conserved end residues are part of each CDR3. D genes are given only for firm matches. Clone size is not always given. Where it is, it says once, few, many or a class for expanded clones.

v_call,d_call,j_call,clone_size,cdr3_aa,cdr3_nt
TRBV5-4,TRBD1,TRBJ1-4,NA,CASSLATGTELEKLFF,TGTGCCAGCAGCTTGGCTACCGGGACAGAACTTGAAAAACTGTTTTTT
TRBV2,NA,TRBJ2-7,NA,CASSELWEQYF,TGTGCCAGCAGTGAATTGTGGGAGCAGTACTTC
TRBV7-9,NA,TRBJ2-7,NA,CASSGTGTLSYEQYF,TGTGCCAGCAGCGGTACAGGGACCCTCTCCTACGAGCAGTACTTC
TRBV11-3,NA,TRBJ1-1,once,CASSRNRNTEAFF,TGTGCCAGCAGCCGTAACAGGAACACTGAAGCTTTCTTT
TRBV18,TRBD1,TRBJ1-2,NA,CASSQKSGQGAQGMEGYTF,TGTGCCAGCTCACAAAAGTCGGGACAGGGGGCGCAAGGAATGGAGGGCTACACCTTC
TRBV7-3,TRBD2,TRBJ2-1,NA,CASSQSGDSYNEQFF,TGTGCCAGCAGCCAGAGCGGGGACTCCTACAATGAGCAGTTCTTC
TRBV9,NA,TRBJ2-1,NA,CASSVAGVAYNEQFF,TGTGCCAGCAGCGTAGCGGGAGTAGCCTACAATGAGCAGTTCTTC
TRBV10-2,NA,TRBJ2-3,NA,CASTTGRADTQYF,TGCGCCAGCACCACAGGGCGCGCAGATACGCAGTATTTT
TRBV4-1,NA,TRBJ2-5,NA,CASSPTGGQETQYF,TGCGCCAGCAGCCCCACCGGGGGCCAAGAGACCCAGTACTTC
TRBV7-2,TRBD2,TRBJ2-4,few,CASSLTGTSGNIQYF,TGTGCCAGCAGCCTGACCGGGACTAGCGGGAACATTCAGTACTTC
TRBV6-5,NA,TRBJ1-2,NA,CASSYQQQRGGYTF,TGTGCCAGCAGTTATCAACAGCAGAGAGGTGGCTACACCTTC
TRBV5-1,NA,TRBJ2-1,NA,CASSFNNEQFF,TGCGCCAGCAGCTTCAATAATGAGCAGTTCTTC
TRBV27,TRBD2,TRBJ2-3,NA,CASSFTSGTDTQYF,TGTGCCAGCAGTTTTACTAGCGGCACAGATACGCAATATTTT
TRBV6-1,NA,TRBJ2-7,NA,CASKAYEQYF,TGTGCCAGCAAGGCCTACGAGCAGTACTTC
TRBV6-6,TRBD2,TRBJ2-7,NA,CASSFGLAGYSYEQYF,TGTGCCAGCAGTTTCGGACTAGCGGGCTACTCCTACGAGCAGTACTTC
TRBV7-9,NA,TRBJ2-5,NA,CASSLKLETQYF,TGTGCCAGCAGCTTAAAATTGGAGACCCAGTACTTC
TRBV10-3,NA,TRBJ2-7,NA,CAINRGGSYEQYF,TGTGCCATAAACAGGGGGGGATCCTACGAGCAGTACTTC
TRBV9,NA,TRBJ2-7,NA,CASSVGEAVNYEQYF,TGTGCCAGCAGCGTAGGTGAGGCGGTGAACTACGAGCAGTACTTC
TRBV7-9,NA,TRBJ2-4,NA,CASTKDGVKNIQYF,TGTGCCAGCACTAAGGACGGAGTCAAAAACATTCAGTACTTC
TRBV19,NA,TRBJ2-7,NA,CASRNGDYEQYF,TGTGCCAGTAGGAACGGAGATTACGAGCAGTACTTC
TRBV6-1,NA,TRBJ1-1,NA,CASSRIKKWNTEAFF,TGTGCCAGCAGTCGAATAAAAAAGTGGAACACTGAAGCTTTCTTT
TRBV30,TRBD2,TRBJ2-6,NA,CAWILAGSGANVLTF,TGTGCCTGGATTCTAGCGGGCTCTGGGGCCAACGTCCTGACTTTC
TRBV5-1,TRBD2,TRBJ2-1,NA,CASSLAPGLAGWGEQFF,TGCGCCAGCAGCTTGGCTCCGGGACTAGCGGGCTGGGGTGAGCAGTTCTTC
TRBV10-1,NA,TRBJ2-3,NA,CASSPSGGSTDTQYF,TGCGCCAGCAGTCCTTCTGGGGGAAGCACAGATACGCAGTATTTT
TRBV28,NA,TRBJ1-5,NA,CASSTTRGIKPQHF,TGTGCCAGCAGTACGACACGGGGGATTAAGCCCCAGCATTTT
TRBV7-2,NA,TRBJ2-1,NA,CASTPRAMAVQFF,TGTGCCAGCACCCCCCGAGCGATGGCTGTGCAGTTCTTC
TRBV7-8,NA,TRBJ1-2,NA,CASSSRQDYGYTF,TGTGCCAGCAGCTCTCGACAGGACTATGGCTACACCTTC
TRBV18,NA,TRBJ1-1,NA,CASSPPGKRDTEAFF,TGTGCCAGCTCACCACCAGGAAAAAGGGACACTGAAGCTTTCTTT
TRBV2,NA,TRBJ1-1,NA,CASSVVRMNTEAFF,TGTGCCAGCAGTGTGGTAAGGATGAACACTGAAGCTTTCTTT
TRBV10-1,TRBD2,TRBJ2-3,NA,CASSEGGRVGADTQYF,TGCGCCAGCAGTGAAGGCGGGAGGGTGGGTGCGGATACGCAGTATTTT
TRBV28,TRBD2,TRBJ2-1,NA,CASNYELARNEQFF,TGTGCCAGCAACTATGAACTAGCGCGAAATGAGCAGTTCTTC
TRBV6-6,NA,TRBJ1-5,NA,CASIYRDTNQPQHF,TGTGCCAGCATTTACCGGGACACCAATCAGCCCCAGCATTTT
TRBV28,TRBD2,TRBJ2-7,NA,CASRAGTSGSFSYEQYF,TGTGCCAGCAGGGCTGGGACTAGCGGGAGTTTTTCCTACGAGCAGTACTTC
TRBV10-3,NA,TRBJ1-2,NA,CAISEWRQPNYGYTF,TGTGCCATCAGTGAGTGGCGACAGCCTAACTATGGCTACACCTTC
TRBV21-1,NA,TRBJ2-7,NA,CASSKEDLACEQYF,TGTGCCAGCAGCAAAGAGGACCTAGCTTGCGAGCAGTACTTC
TRBV6-6,TRBD1,TRBJ2-7,once,CASSLGQGKWEQYF,TGTGCCAGCAGCCTGGGACAGGGGAAGTGGGAGCAGTACTTC
TRBV23-1,NA,TRBJ2-7,NA,CARGTVYEQYF,TGCGCCAGGGGTACAGTGTACGAGCAGTACTTC
TRBV7-8,NA,TRBJ2-1,NA,CASSSLPAGPQFF,TGTGCCAGCAGTTCATTACCAGCAGGTCCGCAGTTCTTC
TRBV25-1,NA,TRBJ2-5,NA,CASRALRGETQYF,TGTGCCAGCAGAGCCCTGAGGGGGGAGACCCAGTACTTC
TRBV14,NA,TRBJ2-1,NA,CASSSLRGYNEQFF,TGTGCCAGCAGCTCCCTTCGGGGCTACAATGAGCAGTTCTTC
TRBV5-6,NA,TRBJ2-7,NA,CASSATFSYEQYF,TGTGCCAGCAGCGCGACTTTCTCCTACGAGCAGTACTTC
TRBV5-1,TRBD1,TRBJ1-3,NA,CASSRTGSGNTIYF,TGCGCCAGCAGCCGGACAGGGTCGGGAAACACCATATATTTT
TRBV9,NA,TRBJ2-7,once,CASSARQVGEQYF,TGTGCCAGCAGCGCCCGACAGGTTGGCGAGCAGTACTTC
TRBV10-2,NA,TRBJ1-5,few,CASSDRASNQPQHF,TGCGCCAGCAGTGATAGGGCAAGCAATCAGCCCCAGCATTTT
TRBV19,NA,TRBJ1-5,NA,CASSMYRANQPQHF,TGTGCCAGTAGTATGTACAGGGCCAATCAGCCCCAGCATTTT
TRBV19,NA,TRBJ1-5,few,CASNGRQDNQPQHF,TGTGCCAGTAATGGGAGGCAGGACAATCAGCCCCAGCATTTT
TRBV5-1,TRBD1,TRBJ2-7,NA,CASSLVTGSSYEQYF,TGCGCCAGCAGCTTGGTGACAGGGAGCTCCTACGAGCAGTACTTC
TRBV18,TRBD1,TRBJ2-1,once,CASSPGTGGADEQFF,TGTGCCAGCTCACCAGGGACAGGGGGCGCGGATGAGCAGTTCTTC